This T cell receptor (beta chain) emerged from a study of cytomegalovirus exposure and HLA in healthy donors. Study results and limitations: When a later analysis compared HLA-associated TCR beta chains with equally common others, the HLA-associated chains turned out to be more clonally expanded and to have lower generation probabilities.

With 60 Vbeta and 13 Jbeta primers, the PCR was carried out. Some clones are missing from TCRdb's copy, which holds only in-frame ones; the method was immunoSEQ multiplex PCR. The sample consists of 150,000 or so clones, 65% to 85% of them appearing once. This CDR3 comprises 14 residues. Trimming shortened V by 3 bases and J by 8 bases, and 16 bases separated the two germline ends. CDR1 is LGHNA and CDR2 is YSLEER in the germline V gene. Details on this clone: Its target is unknown.

Sequencing input: PBMCs. This clonotype originated in a woman in her forties or fifties in good health and CMV-seropositive. This chain joins TRBV4-3 and TRBJ1-2, with D maybe TRBD1 (5 bases). The CDR3: CASSQGRASQGYTF. CDR3 sequence (DNA): TGCGCCAGCAGCCAGGGCAGGGCCAGTCAGGGCTACACCTTC.